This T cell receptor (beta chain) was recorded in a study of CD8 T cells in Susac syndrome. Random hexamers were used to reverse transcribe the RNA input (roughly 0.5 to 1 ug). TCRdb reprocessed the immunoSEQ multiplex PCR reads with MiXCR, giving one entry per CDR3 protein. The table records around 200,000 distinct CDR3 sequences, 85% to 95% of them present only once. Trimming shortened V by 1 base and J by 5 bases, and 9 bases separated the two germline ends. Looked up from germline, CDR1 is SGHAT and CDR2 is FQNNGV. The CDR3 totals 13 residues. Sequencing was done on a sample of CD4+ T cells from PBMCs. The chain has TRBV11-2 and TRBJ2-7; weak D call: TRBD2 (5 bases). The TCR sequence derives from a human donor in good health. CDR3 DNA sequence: TGTGCCAGCAGCTTAGTACGGGGTCACGAGCAGTACTTC. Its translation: CASSLVRGHEQYF.